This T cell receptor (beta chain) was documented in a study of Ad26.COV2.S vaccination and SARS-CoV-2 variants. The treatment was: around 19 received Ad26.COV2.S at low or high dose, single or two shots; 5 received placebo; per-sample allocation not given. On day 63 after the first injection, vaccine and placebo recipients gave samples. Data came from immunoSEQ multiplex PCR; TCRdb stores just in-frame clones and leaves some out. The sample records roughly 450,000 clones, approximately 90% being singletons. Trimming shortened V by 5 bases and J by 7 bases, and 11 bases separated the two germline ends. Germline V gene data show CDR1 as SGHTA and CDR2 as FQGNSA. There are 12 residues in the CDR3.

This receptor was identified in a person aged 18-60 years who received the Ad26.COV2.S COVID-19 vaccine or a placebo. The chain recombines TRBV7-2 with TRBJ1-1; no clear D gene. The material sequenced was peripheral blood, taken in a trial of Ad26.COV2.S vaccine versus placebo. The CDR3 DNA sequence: TGTGCCAGCAGCCAGCTGGGTATTGAAGCTTTCTTT. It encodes CASSQLGIEAFF.